Following are 8 T cell receptor beta chains from one sample sequenced in a study of tumor-infiltrating lymphocytes in oesophageal squamous cell carcinoma. TCRdb used MiXCR to reprocess the PCR reads, holding one entry per CDR3 protein. Counted here are 9,900 or so distinct CDR3 sequences, about 55% occurring once; the ten biggest clones make up roughly a third. Sample: esophageal tumor tissue. The receptors come from a male donor with esophageal squamous cell carcinoma.

This clonotype was observed a few times. The chain employs TRBV18 and TRBJ2-4; the D is unclear. This CDR3 has 12 residues. Germline CDR1 and CDR2: KGHSH and LQKENI. The ends were cut back, 3 bases at V and 13 bases at J, with 13 bases in the middle. This chain's CDR3 is CASSPVTGEQYF. The CDR3 DNA follows: TGTGCCAGCTCACCCGTTACTGGTGAGCAGTACTTC.

This clonotype was seen once. The V call is TRBV6-5, the J call TRBJ1-1, with a weak D call TRBD1 (5 bases). Germline V gene sequence: CDR1 MNHEY, CDR2 SVGAGI. Between the trimmed V and J ends, which lost 4 bases and 5 bases, there was a span of 11 bases. The CDR3 has 13 residues. The CDR3 DNA follows: TGTGCCAGCAGTTTTGGGGGGTGGACTGAAGCTTTCTTT. The encoded protein is CASSFGGWTEAFF.

The J gene is TRBJ2-6, the V gene TRBV7-9; 7 positions agree with TRBD2. The germline gives CDR1 SEHNR, CDR2 FQNEAQ (reference sequence). V was pared by 3 bases and J by 0 bases, with 2 bases of the junction left unmatched. CDR3 length equals 16 residues. This chain's CDR3 is CASSFGGSSGANVLTF. The CDR3 nucleotides are TGTGCCAGCAGCTTCGGGGGGAGCTCTGGGGCCAACGTCCTGACTTTC.

The V and J genes are TRBV5-1 and TRBJ1-1; D remains ambiguous. Germline CDR1 SGHRS, CDR2 YFSETQ. V was clipped by 0 bases and J by 1 base, with 7 bases between them. The CDR3 is 14 amino acids. The CDR3 DNA is TGCGCCAGCAGCTTGGATTCTCGGAACACTGAAGCTTTCTTT. Amino acids: CASSLDSRNTEAFF.

This clonotype has ten or more counts. One base away lies a much larger clone, so this may be a sequencing read error. The genes are TRBV6-1 and TRBJ2-7; no clear D gene. Germline CDR1 is MNHNS and CDR2 is SASEGT. V shed 6 bases and J shed 7 bases, with 13 bases lying between them. The CDR3 covers 12 residues. The CDR3 reads CASRDGYNEQYF. The CDR3 DNA follows: TGTGCCAGCAGAGACGGGTACAATGAGCAGTACTTC.

The count of this clonotype is one. The chain uses TRBV7-9 and TRBJ2-3; the D gene could be TRBD1 or TRBD2 (5 bases each). This CDR3 contains 16 residues. The germline V gene encodes CDR1 SEHNR and CDR2 FQNEAQ (reference sequence). V was cut by 2 bases and J by 5 bases, with 17 bases left in between. The CDR3 is CASSLNGAFVGDTQYF. The CDR3 nucleotides read TGTGCCAGCAGCTTAAACGGGGCTTTCGTCGGAGATACGCAGTATTTT.

V gene TRBV7-8 combines with J gene TRBJ1-5, with D tentatively TRBD1 (5 bases). The V gene's germline CDR1 is SGHVS and CDR2 FQNEAQ. The V gene lost 1 base and the J gene lost 5 bases, with 9 bases spanning the gap. The CDR3 spans 14 residues. The CDR3 nucleotides are TGTGCCAGCAGCTTAGGGGGCCGGGATCAGCCCCAGCATTTT. This codes for CASSLGGRDQPQHF.

The chain combines TRBV6-6 with TRBJ2-3; 9 nucleotides align to TRBD2. Germline trimming cut 2 bases from V and 2 bases from J; bases unmatched to any gene: 5. The CDR3 sequence is 16 residues long. The germline gives CDR1 MNHNY, CDR2 SVGAGI (reference sequence). DNA of the CDR3: TGTGCCAGCAGTTACGGGCTAGCGGGGAACACAGATACGCAGTATTTT. Its translation: CASSYGLAGNTDTQYF.